This TCR beta chain was obtained from a study of cytomegalovirus exposure and HLA in healthy donors. Study-level points and caveats: Highly shared variants forming one cluster were likely a sequencing artifact. Overall, roughly 170 TCR beta chains were annotated as cytomegalovirus-associated. 16,951 TCR beta sequences were associated with HLA alleles at 0.05 false discovery rate in a later analysis. For most subjects, TCR beta sequences were reported to predict HLA-A and HLA-B alleles with accuracy.

It was with 60 Vbeta and 13 Jbeta primers that the PCR ran. Profiled with immunoSEQ multiplex PCR; TCRdb holds only in-frame clones, not every one. The listing records around 71,000 clones. The CDR3 length is 14 residues. The V gene lost 0 bases and the J gene lost 0 bases, with 7 bases spanning the gap. The V gene's germline CDR1 is SGHRS and CDR2 YFSETQ. A note on this clone: What it binds is not known.

Sequenced sample: PBMCs. The sequence was collected from a woman aged 25 to 39 in good health and CMV-seronegative. The chain combines TRBV5-1 with TRBJ2-7; weak D call: TRBD1 (5 bases). CDR3 sequence (DNA): TGCGCCAGCAGCTTGGAGGGGCGCTCCTACGAGCAGTACTTC. Its translation: CASSLEGRSYEQYF. Full variable domain (rest looked up from reference TRBV5-1 and TRBJ2-7): KAGVTQTPRYLIKTRGQQVTLSCSPISGHRSVSWYQQTPGQGLQFLFEYFSETQRNKGNFPGRFSGRQFSNSRSEMNVSTLELGDSALYLCASSLEGRSYEQYFGPGTRLTVT.